The next 19 T cell receptor beta chains were all read from a single sample in a study of shared clonotypes between healthy human individuals. TCRdb's table, derived via immunoSEQ multiplex PCR, lists solely in-frame clones and lacks some. The sample holds fewer than 3 million clones, around 90% seen once. The sample taken for sequencing was naive CD4+ T cells from PBMCs. Subset in this sample: CD45RA+ positively selected. These receptors were collected from a man between 18 and 29 years old in good health. Some clones in this sample may be carry-over from other donors' samples.

This chain links TRBV7-8 with TRBJ2-1; the match to TRBD2 covers 14 bases. V trimming: 1 base; J trimming: 9 bases; junction bases outside the gene matches: 14. Germline CDR1 SGHVS, CDR2 FQNEAQ. This CDR3 spans 19 amino acids. The CDR3 region has the DNA TGTGCCAGCAGCTTAGTGGGACTAGCGGGAGCCCGACGTAGTAGTGAGCAGTTCTTC. Its protein is CASSLVGLAGARRSSEQFF.

This rearrangement joins TRBV7-2 to TRBJ2-7; no clear D. Between the trimmed V and J ends, which lost 2 bases and 3 bases, there was a span of 11 bases. Looked up from germline, CDR1 is SGHTA and CDR2 is FQGNSA. This CDR3 region has 14 residues. CDR3 coding DNA: TGTGCCAGCAGCTTATTCGGGCAGATCTACGAGCAGTACTTC. This gives the protein CASSLFGQIYEQYF.

The DNA of the CDR3 is TGTGCCAGCAAATCGGGACAGATAACCTACGAGCAGTACTTC. Translation gives CASKSGQITYEQYF. The chain carries TRBV25-1 and TRBJ2-7; 7 bases line up with TRBD1. This CDR3 is 14 amino acids long. Trimming took 7 bases from V and 2 from J; bases not matched to a gene: 8. The germline gives CDR1 MGHDK, CDR2 SYGVNS.

The gene calls are TRBV7-9 and TRBJ2-5, with D unresolved. Germline V gene sequence: CDR1 SEHNR, CDR2 FQNEAQ (reference sequence). CDR3 length equals 16 residues. V was trimmed by 4 bases and J by 4 bases, leaving 19 bases between them. CDR3 residues: CASSSPRGRAPETQYF. CDR3 bases: TGTGCCAGCAGCTCCCCCCGTGGCCGCGCCCCAGAGACCCAGTACTTC.

Of note for this clone: The same CDR3 is also encoded by other DNA sequences in this sample. The genes are TRBV5-1 and TRBJ1-3; no reliable D call. This CDR3 contains 14 residues. The V gene's germline CDR1 is SGHRS and CDR2 YFSETQ. Trimming shortened V by 3 bases and J by 1 base, and 8 bases separated the two germline ends. Here the CDR3 DNA reads TGCGCCAGCAGCTACGACTTATCTGGAAACACCATATATTTT. As protein: CASSYDLSGNTIYF.

This chain links TRBV7-9 with TRBJ2-7, with unresolved D. The CDR3 totals 15 residues. Germline loops: CDR1 SEHNR, CDR2 FQNEAQ (reference sequence). Trimming removed 1 base from V and 1 base from J, with 11 bases in between. The CDR3 region is CASSLGSPPSYEQYF. The DNA for the CDR3 is TGTGCCAGCAGCTTAGGTTCCCCACCGTCCTACGAGCAGTACTTC.

This sequence joins TRBV30 and TRBJ1-1; D not resolved. CDR3 length: 11 residues. V was clipped by 7 bases and J by 10 bases, with 16 bases between them. From germline, CDR1 is GTSNPN and CDR2 SVGIG (reference sequence). CDR3 sequence reads: CAYSTGGGAFF. The DNA for the CDR3 is TGTGCCTACTCGACGGGTGGAGGAGCTTTCTTT.

This clone has just one count. V and J are TRBV21-1 and TRBJ2-3; TRBD2 is taken as the D call from the table, unchecked against the DNA. TRBV21-1 is a pseudogene segment. The CDR3 extends over 19 amino acids. This CDR3 is CASSKESAASGGSTDTQYF. Written as DNA, the CDR3 is TGTGCCAGCAGCAAAGAGTCGGCGGCTAGCGGGGGGAGCACAGATACGCAGTATTTT.

The rearrangement uses TRBV30 and TRBJ1-6, with D uncertain. There are 13 residues in the CDR3. Trimming took off 0 bases at V and 9 bases at J, with 9 bases between the two ends. CDR1 is GTSNPN, CDR2 SVGIG, per germline (reference sequence). In DNA form, the CDR3 reads TGTGCCTGGAGTGTGGTAGAGGGTTCACCCCTCCACTTT. Protein sequence: CAWSVVEGSPLHF.

This clone was picked up one time. V usage is TRBV7-9 and J usage is TRBJ1-1; D gene uncertain. From germline, CDR1 is SEHNR and CDR2 FQNEAQ (reference sequence). Trimming removed 3 bases from V and 2 bases from J, with 13 bases in between. The length of the CDR3 is 15 residues. The CDR3 DNA sequence: TGTGCCAGCAGCTTTCCCTCCGCCCGAAACACTGAAGCTTTCTTT. Its protein product is CASSFPSARNTEAFF.

The chain uses TRBV5-1 and TRBJ1-5, with TRBD1 matching over 7 bases. Per the germline V gene, CDR1 is SGHRS and CDR2 is YFSETQ. The V gene end was trimmed by 3 bases and the J gene end by 5 bases; junction bases not matched to a gene: 8. The CDR3 covers 15 residues. The CDR3 region has the DNA TGCGCCAGCAGCTCGGAGGGCAGGGGGGATCAGCCCCAGCATTTT. Its protein is CASSSEGRGDQPQHF. The complete variable domain, with remaining parts taken from reference TRBV5-1 and TRBJ1-5, reads KAGVTQTPRYLIKTRGQQVTLSCSPISGHRSVSWYQQTPGQGLQFLFEYFSETQRNKGNFPGRFSGRQFSNSRSEMNVSTLELGDSALYLCASSSEGRGDQPQHFGDGTRLSIL.

The V and J genes are TRBV6-6 and TRBJ1-2, with D tentatively TRBD1 (6 bases). V was trimmed by 0 bases and J by 4 bases, leaving 15 bases between them. The CDR3 contains 16 residues. Looked up from germline, CDR1 is MNHNY and CDR2 is SVGAGI (reference sequence). Written as DNA, the CDR3 is TGTGCCAGCAGTTACTCGAATCCAGGGGTGGCCTATGGCTACACCTTC. This sequence encodes CASSYSNPGVAYGYTF.

The J gene is TRBJ2-7, the V gene TRBV5-6; 9 bases are shared with TRBD1. This CDR3 has 15 residues. The junction had 7 bases not matched to a gene; V was cut back by 0 bases and J by 6 bases. Per the germline V gene, CDR1 is SGHDT and CDR2 is YYEEEE. Written as DNA, the CDR3 is TGTGCCAGCAGCTTGGCAGGGACAGGGCACTCCGAGCAGTACTTC. Translated, it gives CASSLAGTGHSEQYF.

V usage is TRBV9 and J usage is TRBJ2-1, with D possibly matching TRBD1 (5 bases). Trimming removed 4 bases from V and 11 bases from J, with 19 bases in between. The CDR3 spans 14 residues. CDR1 and CDR2 from the germline V gene are SGDLS and YYNGEE. CDR3 loop: CASSLTGRDIKQFF. The CDR3 nucleotides read TGTGCCAGCAGCCTCACAGGCCGAGATATCAAGCAGTTCTTC.

V and J are TRBV7-9 and TRBJ2-1; TRBD2 matches at 14 bases. Germline loops: CDR1 SEHNR, CDR2 FQNEAQ (reference sequence). This CDR3 contains 16 residues. V trimming: 5 bases; J trimming: 4 bases; junction bases outside the gene matches: 4. CDR3 DNA: TGTGCCAGCAGCACGGGACTAGCGGGGGCTTACAATGAGCAGTTCTTC. It specifies CASSTGLAGAYNEQFF.

As for this clone: The sample carries other DNA sequences with the same CDR3. The V gene is TRBV2, the J gene TRBJ1-3, with D maybe TRBD1 (5 bases). Per the germline V gene, CDR1 is SNHLY and CDR2 is FYNNEI. This CDR3 region has 14 residues. Trimming shortened V by 1 base and J by 1 base, and 5 bases separated the two germline ends. The CDR3 sequence: CASSEGGSGNTIYF. The CDR3 coding sequence is TGTGCCAGCAGTGAAGGGGGGTCTGGAAACACCATATATTTT.

The chain employs TRBV15 and TRBJ2-2; 7 nucleotides agree with TRBD1. V gave up 3 bases and J gave up 1 base; unmatched junction bases: 5. The CDR3 runs to 16 residues. Germline V gives CDR1 LNHNV, CDR2 YYDKDF (reference sequence). As DNA, the CDR3 is TGTGCCACCAGCAGTGACCGGGACAGGAACACCGGGGAGCTGTTTTTT. This gives the protein CATSSDRDRNTGELFF.

The rearrangement joins TRBV5-1 to TRBJ2-7; 8 nucleotides match TRBD2. Losses at the gene ends were 4 bases for V and 5 bases for J; bases not matched to a gene: 8. Germline CDR1 reads SGHRS; CDR2 reads YFSETQ. There are 14 residues in the CDR3. CDR3 region: CASSVGLARDEQYF. In DNA form, the CDR3 reads TGCGCCAGCAGCGTCGGACTAGCTCGGGACGAGCAGTACTTC.

The genes are TRBV2 and TRBJ2-3, with D perhaps TRBD1 or TRBD2 (6 bases each). Germline V CDR1 and CDR2: SNHLY, FYNNEI. The CDR3 sequence is 16 residues long. The germline V and J ends were trimmed by 5 bases and 0 bases, with 15 bases remaining between them. The CDR3 reads CASSRGEWRSTDTQYF. CDR3 nucleotides: TGTGCCAGCAGTAGGGGGGAGTGGCGGAGCACAGATACGCAGTATTTT.